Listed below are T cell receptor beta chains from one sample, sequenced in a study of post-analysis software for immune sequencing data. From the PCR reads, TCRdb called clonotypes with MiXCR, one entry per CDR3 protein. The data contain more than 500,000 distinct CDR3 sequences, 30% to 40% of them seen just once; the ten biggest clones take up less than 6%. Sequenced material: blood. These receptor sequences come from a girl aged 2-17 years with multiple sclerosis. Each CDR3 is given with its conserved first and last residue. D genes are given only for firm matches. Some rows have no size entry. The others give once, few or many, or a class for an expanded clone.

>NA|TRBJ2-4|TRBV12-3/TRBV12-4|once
TGTGCCAGCAGTTGGACGCGACTGGGGGAAGGAATTGACCAGTACTTC
CASSWTRLGEGIDQYF
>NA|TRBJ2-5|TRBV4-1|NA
TGCGCCAGCAGCCAAGTGCAGTCACAAGAGACCCAGTACTTC
CASSQVQSQETQYF
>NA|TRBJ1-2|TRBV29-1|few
TGCAGCGTTGAGGCCGGGTCAGGGAAGGGTAACTATGGCTACACCTTC
CSVEAGSGKGNYGYTF
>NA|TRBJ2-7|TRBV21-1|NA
TGTGCCAGCAGCAATGTTAGGGAGGGCGAGCAGTACTTC
CASSNVREGEQYF
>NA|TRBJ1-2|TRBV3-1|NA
TGTGCCAGCAGCCAAAGCGAGAGGAACCCCCACTATGGCTACACCTTC
CASSQSERNPHYGYTF
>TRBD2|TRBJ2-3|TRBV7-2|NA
TGTGCCAGCACCCCGGGACTAGCGAGCACAGATACGCAGTATTTT
CASTPGLASTDTQYF
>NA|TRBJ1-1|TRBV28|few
TGTGCCAGCAGTTCCCCATCTGGGGGCAACACTGAAGCTTTCTTT
CASSSPSGGNTEAFF
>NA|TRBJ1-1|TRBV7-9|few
TGTGCCAGCTCGAGTCGACATACTGAAGCTTTCTTT
CASSSRHTEAFF
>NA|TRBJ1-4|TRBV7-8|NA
TGTGCCAGCAGCTTAGTTCGCGGGGGGCTTGATGAAAAACTGTTTTTT
CASSLVRGGLDEKLFF
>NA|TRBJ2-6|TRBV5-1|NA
TGCGCCAGCAGCTGGGTCGGGTCAGTAGATTCCTCTGGGGCCAACGTCCTGACTTTC
CASSWVGSVDSSGANVLTF
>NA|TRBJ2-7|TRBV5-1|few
TGCGCCAGCAGCCCCCTAGCGATGAATCACGAGCAGTACTTC
CASSPLAMNHEQYF
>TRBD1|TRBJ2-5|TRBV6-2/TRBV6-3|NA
TGTGCCAGCAGGTTCACCGGGACAGGGAAAGGGTTGGACTTC
CASRFTGTGKGLDF
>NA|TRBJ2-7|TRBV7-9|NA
TGTGCCAGCAGCTTCCTTAAGGGTTACGAGCAGTACTTC
CASSFLKGYEQYF
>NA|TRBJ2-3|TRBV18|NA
TGTGCCAGCTCACCCCCCAGGACCTCCACAGATACGCAGTATTTT
CASSPPRTSTDTQYF
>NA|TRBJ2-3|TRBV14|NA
TGTGCCAGCAGCTTGAAGGACCGACCAGATACGCAGTATTTT
CASSLKDRPDTQYF
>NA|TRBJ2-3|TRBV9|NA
TGTGCCAGCAGCGCGGTCCAGGGTAGTGGAGATACGCAGTATTTT
CASSAVQGSGDTQYF
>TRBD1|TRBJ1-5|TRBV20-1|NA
TGCAGTGCTAGTAAGGGGGCAGCCACTGATCAGCCCCAGCATTTT
CSASKGAATDQPQHF
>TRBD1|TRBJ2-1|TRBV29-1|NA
TGCAGCGTTGATATTTCTGGGACAGGGGGCGCGGGAAAGCAGTTCTTC
CSVDISGTGGAGKQFF
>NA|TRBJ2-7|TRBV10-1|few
TGCGCCAGCAGTGAGTCGCCGGGGTTCGAGCAGTACTTC
CASSESPGFEQYF
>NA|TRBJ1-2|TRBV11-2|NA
TGTGCCAGCAGCTCACCATTTAGGGCGTATGGCTACACCTTC
CASSSPFRAYGYTF